This paragraph reports one T cell receptor beta chain. There is no known antigen for this receptor. It has no much larger one-base neighbor in the sample; base qualities were not kept. This entry belongs to a study of response to subunit inactivated influenza vaccine (dated by TCRdb to 2016 to 2019). At the level of the whole study: Deep quantitative profiling of the T cell receptor repertoire was used in the study to follow responses to a trivalent subunit inactivated influenza vaccine.

The full study reports these points: It was suggested by the authors that each seasonal influenza vaccination may recruit only a limited number of new T cells.

The library came from RT-PCR. Data came from an Illumina HiSeq 2500. TCRdb handled the public reads itself, with Q25 trimming in fastp and clone calling in MiXCR, and kept productive beta chains. Identical CDR3 protein sequences are pooled into one entry, listed with their most common genes and DNA. This sample comprises 550,000 to 800,000 distinct CDR3 sequences, less than 20% of them detected only once. In total, the top ten clones hold 11% of the sample. From the cysteine up to the phenylalanine, the CDR3 has a length of 16 residues. Only CDR3 DNA remains: 48 bases, in frame from the first base. Trimming leaves V shorter by 0 bases and J shorter by 5 bases, with the junction holding 9 bases beyond the gene matches. The germline V gene gives CDR1 as SGHRS and CDR2 as YFSETQ.

The chain is encoded by TRBV5-1 joined to TRBJ2-5, and TRBD1 aligns with 8 junction nucleotides. Here the sequenced sample was PBMCs from blood, taken 11 to 12 days after vaccination. This receptor was taken from a man in his forties or fifties who received an inactivated influenza vaccine. Donor details come from another sample of the same person, matched by shared clones. The CDR3 is CASSLGADRGRETQYF. The sequenced DNA: TGCGCCAGCAGCTTGGGGGCCGACAGGGGACGGGAGACCCAGTACTTC.